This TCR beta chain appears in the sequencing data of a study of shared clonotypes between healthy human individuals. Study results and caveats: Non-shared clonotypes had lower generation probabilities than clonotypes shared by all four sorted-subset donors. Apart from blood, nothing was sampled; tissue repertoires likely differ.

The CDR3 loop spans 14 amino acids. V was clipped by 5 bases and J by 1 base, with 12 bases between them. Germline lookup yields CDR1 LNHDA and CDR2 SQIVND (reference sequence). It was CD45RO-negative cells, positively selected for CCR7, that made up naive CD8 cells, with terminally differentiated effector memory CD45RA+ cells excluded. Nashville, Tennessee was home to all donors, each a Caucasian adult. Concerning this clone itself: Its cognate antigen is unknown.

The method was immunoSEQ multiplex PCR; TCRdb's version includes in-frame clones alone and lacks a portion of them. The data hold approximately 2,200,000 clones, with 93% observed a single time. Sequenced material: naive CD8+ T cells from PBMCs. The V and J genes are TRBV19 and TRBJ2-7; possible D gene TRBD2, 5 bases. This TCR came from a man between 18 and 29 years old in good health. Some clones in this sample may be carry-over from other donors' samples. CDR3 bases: TGTGCCAGTAGTGTGAGGGTCGGGTCCTACGAGCAGTACTTC. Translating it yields CASSVRVGSYEQYF.